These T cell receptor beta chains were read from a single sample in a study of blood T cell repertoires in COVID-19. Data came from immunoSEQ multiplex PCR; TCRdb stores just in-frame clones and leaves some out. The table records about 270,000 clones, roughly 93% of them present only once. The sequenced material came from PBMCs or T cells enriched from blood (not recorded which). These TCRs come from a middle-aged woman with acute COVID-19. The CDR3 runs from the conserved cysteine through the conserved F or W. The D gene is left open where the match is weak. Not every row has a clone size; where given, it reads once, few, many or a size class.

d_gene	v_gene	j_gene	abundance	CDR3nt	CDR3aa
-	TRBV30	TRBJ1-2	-	TGTGCCTGGAGTGTACCAAGGCAACAGAACTATGGCTACACCTTC	CAWSVPRQQNYGYTF
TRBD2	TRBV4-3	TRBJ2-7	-	TGCGCCAGCAGCCAAGGACTAGCGGGTATCTACGAGCAGTACTTC	CASSQGLAGIYEQYF
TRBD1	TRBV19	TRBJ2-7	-	TGTGCCAGTAGTATAGCCCCGGGACAGCTATACGAGCAGTACTTC	CASSIAPGQLYEQYF
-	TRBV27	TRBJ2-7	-	TGTGCCAGCAGTTTGGGGGGGGCTGACGAGCAGTACTTC	CASSLGGADEQYF
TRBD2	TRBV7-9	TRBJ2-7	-	TGTGCCAGCAGCTTAGGACTAGCGGGAGGGAACGAGCAGTACTTC	CASSLGLAGGNEQYF
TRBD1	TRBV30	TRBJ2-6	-	TGTGCCTGGAGAGGACAGGACCAACTAGGGGCCAACGTCCTGACTTTC	CAWRGQDQLGANVLTF
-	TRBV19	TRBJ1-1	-	TGTGCCAGTAGTTTGGGGGCATCACGGTACACTGAAGCTTTCTTT	CASSLGASRYTEAFF
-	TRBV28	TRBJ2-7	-	TGTGCCAGCAGTTTTAAAAGCGACTACCTTTACGAGCAGTACTTC	CASSFKSDYLYEQYF
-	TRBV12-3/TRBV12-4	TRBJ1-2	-	TGTGCCAGCACCAGCAGGGCCCACTATGGCTACACCTTC	CASTSRAHYGYTF
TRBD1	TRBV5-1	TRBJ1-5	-	TGCGCCAGCAGCTTGGCCAGGGACAGGGTAGGGCGGTGCGGCAATCAGCCCCAGCATTTT	CASSLARDRVGRCGNQPQHF
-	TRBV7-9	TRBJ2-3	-	TGTGCCAGCAGCTTATCCCTGCGGACTAGCACAGATACGCAGTATTTT	CASSLSLRTSTDTQYF
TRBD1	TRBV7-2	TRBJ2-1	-	TGTGCCAGCAGCTCGGGACAGCTGAAAAGGGATGAGCAGTTCTTC	CASSSGQLKRDEQFF
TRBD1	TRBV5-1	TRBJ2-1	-	TGCGCCAGCAGGAGACAGGGAGAAGGGAATGAGCAGTTCTTC	CASRRQGEGNEQFF
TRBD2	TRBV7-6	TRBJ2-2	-	TGTGCCAGCAGCTTAGGGACCGGGGGGGCGCATAATACCGGGGAGCTGTTTTTT	CASSLGTGGAHNTGELFF
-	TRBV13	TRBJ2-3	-	TGTGCCAGCAGCTTACGTCCCAGGGGCACAGATACGCAGTATTTT	CASSLRPRGTDTQYF
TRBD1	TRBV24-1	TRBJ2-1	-	TGTGCCACCAGGGCCCCCGACAGGGCAAATGAGCAGTTCTTC	CATRAPDRANEQFF
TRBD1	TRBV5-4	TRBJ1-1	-	TGTGCCAGCAACTCACAGGGGGTTGTCACTGAAGCTTTCTTT	CASNSQGVVTEAFF
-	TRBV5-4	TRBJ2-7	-	TGTGCCAGCAGCTTGGGATTTAATAGACAGGCCGATGAGCAGTACTTC	CASSLGFNRQADEQYF
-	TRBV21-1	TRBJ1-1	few	TGTGCCAGCAGCAAACCCTCGACAGGGGGCGAAAAGAACACTGAAGCTTTCTTT	CASSKPSTGGEKNTEAFF
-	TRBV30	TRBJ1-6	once	TGTGCCTGGAGTGTCGCCTCCACAGGTTATAATTCACCCCTCCACTTT	CAWSVASTGYNSPLHF
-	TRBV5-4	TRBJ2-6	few	TGTGCCAGCAGCCAAAACCCGTTGAGCTCTGGGGCCAACGTCCTGACTTTC	CASSQNPLSSGANVLTF
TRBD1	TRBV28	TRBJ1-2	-	TGTGCCAGCAGTTTAGGACAGGGGACCTATGGCTACACCTTC	CASSLGQGTYGYTF
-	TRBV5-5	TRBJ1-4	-	TGTGCCAGCAGCTTTAGGGGATTTAGTGAAAAACTGTTTTTT	CASSFRGFSEKLFF
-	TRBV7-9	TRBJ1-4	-	TGTGCCAGCAGCCCCGGCCAGAGCGTCGGGGAAAAACTGTTTTTT	CASSPGQSVGEKLFF
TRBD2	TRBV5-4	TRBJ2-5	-	TGTGCCAGCAGCTTGGCCCGGCGGGGGACCCCCGAGATCCAGTACTTC	CASSLARRGTPEIQYF
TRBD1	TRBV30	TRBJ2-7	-	TGTGCCTGGAGTGGGGGACAGGGCGTATACGAGCAGTACTTC	CAWSGGQGVYEQYF
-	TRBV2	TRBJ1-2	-	TGTGCCTCCAGGGAGGGTCCTTATGGCTACACCTTC	CASREGPYGYTF
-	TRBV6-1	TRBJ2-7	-	TGTGCCAGCAGTGAAGGCCTGGGGGGACTCTACGAGCAGTACTTC	CASSEGLGGLYEQYF
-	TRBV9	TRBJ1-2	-	TGTGCCAGCAGCGTAGCAGGGGCTTCCTCTAACTATGGCTACACCTTC	CASSVAGASSNYGYTF
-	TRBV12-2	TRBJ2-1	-	-	CASRFGQGTSVNNEQFF
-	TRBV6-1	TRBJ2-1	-	TGTGCCAGCAGTGAATCCAGTGGGGGGAATGAGCAGTTCTTC	CASSESSGGNEQFF
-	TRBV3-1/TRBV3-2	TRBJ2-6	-	TGTGCCAGCAGCCAACGCTCTGGGGCCAACGTCCTGACTTTC	CASSQRSGANVLTF
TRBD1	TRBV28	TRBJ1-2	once	TGTGCCAGCAGTTCCACAGGGGGTGGCTATGGCTACACCTTC	CASSSTGGGYGYTF
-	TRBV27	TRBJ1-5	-	TGTGCCAGCAGTTCCCCCCGAGGGCAGGCCGGAAGCAATCAGCCCCAGCATTTT	CASSSPRGQAGSNQPQHF
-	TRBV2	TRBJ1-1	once	TGTGCCAGCAGCGACCGGACAACGAACACTGAAGCTTTCTTT	CASSDRTTNTEAFF
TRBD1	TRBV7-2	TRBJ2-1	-	TGTGCCAGCAGCTTGGGTAGGGGGCGCTACAATGAGCAGTTCTTC	CASSLGRGRYNEQFF
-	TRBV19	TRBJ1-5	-	TGTGCCAGTAGTCCCCGGGGTGAGCCCCAGCATTTT	CASSPRGEPQHF
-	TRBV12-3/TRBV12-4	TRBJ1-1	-	TGTGCCAGCAGCATAGGCGGGGGCACTGAAGCTTTCTTT	CASSIGGGTEAFF
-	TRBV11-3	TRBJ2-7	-	TGTGCCAGCAGCTTATCGTCCGAGCAGTACTTC	CASSLSSEQYF
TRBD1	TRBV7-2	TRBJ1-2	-	TGTGCCAGCAGCCCTAGGGGGCGCTACTATGGCTACACCTTC	CASSPRGRYYGYTF
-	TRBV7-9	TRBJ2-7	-	TGTGCCAGCAGCTTAGACCATAACAGGGCCTACGAGCAGTACTTC	CASSLDHNRAYEQYF
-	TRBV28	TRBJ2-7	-	TGTGCCAGCAGCTCATTCGCGGGACCTATGAGAGAGCAGTACTTC	CASSSFAGPMREQYF
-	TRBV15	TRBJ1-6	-	TGTGCCACCAGCAGAGATCTTAGCAATTCACCCCTCCACTTT	CATSRDLSNSPLHF
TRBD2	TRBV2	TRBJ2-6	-	TGTGCCAGCAGTGAAGCCCTAGCGGGGGTTGGGGCCAACGTCCTGACTTTC	CASSEALAGVGANVLTF
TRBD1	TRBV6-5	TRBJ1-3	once	TGTGCCAGCAGAAGGACAGGGGGGACTGGAAACACCATATATTTT	CASRRTGGTGNTIYF
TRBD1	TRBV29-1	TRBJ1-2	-	TGCAGCACCGGGACAGGGAATAACTATGGCTACACCTTC	CSTGTGNNYGYTF
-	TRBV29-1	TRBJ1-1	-	TGCAGCTCCATCCAGGGTGACACTGAAGCTTTCTTT	CSSIQGDTEAFF
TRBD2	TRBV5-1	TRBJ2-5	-	TGCGCCAGCAGCTTGCCAGGACTAGCGGGACTTGTGTACCAAGAGACCCAGTACTTC	CASSLPGLAGLVYQETQYF
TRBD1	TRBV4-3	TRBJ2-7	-	TGCGCCAGCAGCCAATTCGGGACAGGGGAAGCCTACGAGCAGTACTTC	CASSQFGTGEAYEQYF
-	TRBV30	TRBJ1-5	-	TGTGCCTGGAGTGCTGAACTGTCGCAGCCCCAGCATTTT	CAWSAELSQPQHF
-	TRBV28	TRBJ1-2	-	TGTGCCAGCAGTCCGGTTAAGTCGGGAGGCTACACCTTC	CASSPVKSGGYTF
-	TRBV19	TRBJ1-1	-	TGTGCCAGTACCCGGAGGGCCTCGGGCACTGAAGCTTTCTTT	CASTRRASGTEAFF
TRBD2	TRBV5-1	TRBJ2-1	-	TGCGCCAGCAGCCAGGGACTAGCGGGAGAGAATGAGCAGTTCTTC	CASSQGLAGENEQFF
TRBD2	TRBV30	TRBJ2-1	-	TGTGCCTGGAGTGTAACTAGCGGGGGGGACCCCGATGAGCAGTTCTTC	CAWSVTSGGDPDEQFF
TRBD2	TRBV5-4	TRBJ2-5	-	TGTGCCAGCAGCTCTTCACTAGCGCGACAAGAGACCCAGTACTTC	CASSSSLARQETQYF